This T cell receptor (beta chain) appears in the sequencing data of a study of blood T cell repertoires in COVID-19. Overall study: Donors in the United States, Italy and Spain gave samples during acute or convalescent COVID-19. In each case, the material was cDNA or gDNA derived from T cells, B-cell-depleted T cells, or PBMCs.

The CDR3 loop spans 16 amino acids. Germline assignment: CDR1 MNHNY and CDR2 SVGAGI (reference sequence). V lost 8 bases, J lost 3 bases, and 10 bases stayed unmatched. This clone appeared a few times. Sequencing used immunoSEQ multiplex PCR; TCRdb keeps in-frame clones, though not all of them. The data show over 200,000 clones, over 80% seen once. The sequence was collected from a man aged 25-45 years with COVID-19, enrolled during active disease. The sample taken for sequencing was peripheral blood. The rearrangement links TRBV6-6 to TRBJ1-4; 9 bases map to TRBD1. The CDR3 sequence is CASEQQGALANEKLFF. CDR3 sequence (DNA): TGTGCCAGCGAACAACAGGGGGCGCTGGCTAATGAAAAACTGTTTTTT.